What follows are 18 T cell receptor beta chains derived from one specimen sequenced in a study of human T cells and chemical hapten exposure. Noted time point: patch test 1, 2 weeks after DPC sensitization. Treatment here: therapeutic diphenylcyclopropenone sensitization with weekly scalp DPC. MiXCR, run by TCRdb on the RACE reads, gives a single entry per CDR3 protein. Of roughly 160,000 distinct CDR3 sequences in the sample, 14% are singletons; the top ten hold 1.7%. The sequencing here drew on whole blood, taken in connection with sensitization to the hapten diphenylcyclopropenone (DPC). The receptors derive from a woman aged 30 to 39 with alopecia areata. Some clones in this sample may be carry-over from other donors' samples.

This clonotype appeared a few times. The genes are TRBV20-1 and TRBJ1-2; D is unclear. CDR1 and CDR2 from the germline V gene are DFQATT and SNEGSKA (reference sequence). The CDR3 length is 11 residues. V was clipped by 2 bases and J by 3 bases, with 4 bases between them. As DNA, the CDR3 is TGCAGTGCTAGAACCGACTATGGCTACACCTTC. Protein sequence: CSARTDYGYTF.

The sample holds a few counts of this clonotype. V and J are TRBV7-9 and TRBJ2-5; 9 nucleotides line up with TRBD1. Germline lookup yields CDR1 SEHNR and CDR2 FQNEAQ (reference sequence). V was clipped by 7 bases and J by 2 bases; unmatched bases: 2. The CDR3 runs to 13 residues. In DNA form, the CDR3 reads TGTGCCAGCACCGACAGGGGGCAAGAGACCCAGTACTTC. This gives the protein CASTDRGQETQYF.

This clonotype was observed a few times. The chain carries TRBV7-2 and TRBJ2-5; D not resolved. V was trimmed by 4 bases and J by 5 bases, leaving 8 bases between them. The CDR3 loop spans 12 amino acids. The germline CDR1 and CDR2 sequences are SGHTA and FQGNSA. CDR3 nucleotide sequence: TGTGCCAGCAGCTCCTCCCGGGAGACCCAGTACTTC. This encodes CASSSSRETQYF. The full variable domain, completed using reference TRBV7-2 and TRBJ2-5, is GAGVSQSPSNKVTEKGKDVELRCDPISGHTALYWYRQSLGQGLEFLIYFQGNSAPDKSGLPSDRFSAERTGGSVSTLTIQRTQQEDSAVYLCASSSSRETQYFGPGTRLLVL.

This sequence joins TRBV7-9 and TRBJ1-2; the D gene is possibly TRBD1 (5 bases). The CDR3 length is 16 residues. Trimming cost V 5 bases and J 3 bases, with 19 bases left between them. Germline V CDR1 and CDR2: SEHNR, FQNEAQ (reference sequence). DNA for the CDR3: TGTGCCAGCAGCCCATCTACCCGGACATGGGACTATGGCTACACCTTC. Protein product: CASSPSTRTWDYGYTF.

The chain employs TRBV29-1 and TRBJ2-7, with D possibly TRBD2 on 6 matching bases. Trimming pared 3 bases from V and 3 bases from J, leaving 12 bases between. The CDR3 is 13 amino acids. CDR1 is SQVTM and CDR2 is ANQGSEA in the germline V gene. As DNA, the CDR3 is TGCAGCGTTGATACGGGAGTAGGCTACGAGCAGTACTTC. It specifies CSVDTGVGYEQYF.

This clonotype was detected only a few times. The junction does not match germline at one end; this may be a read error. The CDR3 DNA sequence: TGTGCCATCAAAAACAGACAGGGTCAAACTTTT. Its translation is CAIKNRQGQTF. The rearrangement links TRBV28 to TRBJ1-4; 7 bases agree with TRBD1. Per germline, CDR1 MDHEN and CDR2 SYDVKM. The CDR3 runs 11 residues.

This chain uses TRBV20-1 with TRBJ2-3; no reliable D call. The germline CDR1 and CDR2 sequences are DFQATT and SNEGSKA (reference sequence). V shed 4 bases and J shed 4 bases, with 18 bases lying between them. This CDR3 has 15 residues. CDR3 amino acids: CSATPWAHKSDTQYF. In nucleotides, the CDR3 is TGCAGTGCTACCCCCTGGGCGCACAAGTCAGATACGCAGTATTTT.

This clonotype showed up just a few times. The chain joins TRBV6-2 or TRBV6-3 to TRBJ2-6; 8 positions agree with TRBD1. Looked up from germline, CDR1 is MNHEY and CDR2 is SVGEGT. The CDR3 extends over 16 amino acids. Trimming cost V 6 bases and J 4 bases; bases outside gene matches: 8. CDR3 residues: CASRDQGAIGANVLTF. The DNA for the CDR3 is TGTGCCAGCAGAGATCAGGGGGCAATCGGGGCCAACGTCCTGACTTTC.

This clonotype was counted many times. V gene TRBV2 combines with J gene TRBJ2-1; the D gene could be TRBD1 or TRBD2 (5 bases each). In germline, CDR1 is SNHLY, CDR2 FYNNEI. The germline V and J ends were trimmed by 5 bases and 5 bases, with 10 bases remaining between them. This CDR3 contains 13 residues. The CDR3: CASSLGRNNEQFF. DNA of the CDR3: TGTGCCAGCAGTTTGGGACGTAACAATGAGCAGTTCTTC.

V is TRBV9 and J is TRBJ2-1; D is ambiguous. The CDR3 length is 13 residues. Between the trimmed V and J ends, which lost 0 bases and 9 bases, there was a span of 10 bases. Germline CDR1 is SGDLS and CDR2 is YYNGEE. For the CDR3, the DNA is TGTGCCAGCAGCGTAGACCCGCTTGGTGAGCAGTTCTTC. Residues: CASSVDPLGEQFF.

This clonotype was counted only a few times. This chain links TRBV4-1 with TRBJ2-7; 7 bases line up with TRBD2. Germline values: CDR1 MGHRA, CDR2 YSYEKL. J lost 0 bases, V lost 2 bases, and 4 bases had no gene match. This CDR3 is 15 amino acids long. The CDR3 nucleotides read TGCGCCAGCAGCCAACAGCGGGGCAGCTCCTACGAGCAGTACTTC. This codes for CASSQQRGSSYEQYF.

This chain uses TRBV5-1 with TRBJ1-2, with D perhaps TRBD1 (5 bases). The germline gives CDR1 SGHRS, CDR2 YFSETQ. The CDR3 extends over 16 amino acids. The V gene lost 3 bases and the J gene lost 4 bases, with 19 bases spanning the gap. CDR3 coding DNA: TGCGCCAGCAGCTCGCAGTCCCCCGGACAAGTCTATGGCTACACCTTC. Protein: CASSSQSPGQVYGYTF.

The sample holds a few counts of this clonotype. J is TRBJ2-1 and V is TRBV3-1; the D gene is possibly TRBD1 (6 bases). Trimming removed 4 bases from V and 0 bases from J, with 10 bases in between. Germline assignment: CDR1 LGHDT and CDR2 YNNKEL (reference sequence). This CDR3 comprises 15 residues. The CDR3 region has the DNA TGTGCCAGCAGCCCAGGGGCTAGCTCCTACAATGAGCAGTTCTTC. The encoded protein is CASSPGASSYNEQFF.

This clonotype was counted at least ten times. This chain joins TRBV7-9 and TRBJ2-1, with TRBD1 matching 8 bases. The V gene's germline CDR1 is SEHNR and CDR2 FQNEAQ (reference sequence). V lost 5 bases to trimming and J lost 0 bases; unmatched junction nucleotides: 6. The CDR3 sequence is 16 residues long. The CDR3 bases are TGTGCCAGCAGCCCGGGACAGGCGAGCTCCTACAATGAGCAGTTCTTC. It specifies CASSPGQASSYNEQFF.

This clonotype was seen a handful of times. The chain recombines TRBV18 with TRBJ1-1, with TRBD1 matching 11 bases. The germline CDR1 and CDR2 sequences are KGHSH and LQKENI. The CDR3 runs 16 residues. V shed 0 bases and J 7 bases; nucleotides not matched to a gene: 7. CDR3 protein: CASSPPSGQGAGEAFF. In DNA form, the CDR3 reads TGTGCCAGCTCACCACCCTCAGGACAGGGGGCTGGTGAAGCTTTCTTT.

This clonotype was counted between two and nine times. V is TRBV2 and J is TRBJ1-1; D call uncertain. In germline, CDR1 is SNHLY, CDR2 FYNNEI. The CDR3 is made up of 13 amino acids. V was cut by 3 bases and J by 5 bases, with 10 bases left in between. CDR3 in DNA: TGTGCCAGCAGTGATACGGCAGTTACTGAAGCTTTCTTT. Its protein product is CASSDTAVTEAFF.

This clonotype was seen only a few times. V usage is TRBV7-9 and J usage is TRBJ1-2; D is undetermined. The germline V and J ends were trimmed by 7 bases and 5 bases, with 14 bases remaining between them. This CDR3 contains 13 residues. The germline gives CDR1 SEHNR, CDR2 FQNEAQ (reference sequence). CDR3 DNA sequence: TGTGCCAGCACCGAGGAGGACCCTTATGGCTACACCTTC. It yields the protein CASTEEDPYGYTF.

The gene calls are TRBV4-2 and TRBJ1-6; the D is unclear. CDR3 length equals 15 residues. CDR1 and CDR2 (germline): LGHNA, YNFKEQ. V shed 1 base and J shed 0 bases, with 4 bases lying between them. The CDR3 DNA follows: TGTGCCAGCAGCCAAGGGGACTCCTATAATTCACCCCTCCACTTT. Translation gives CASSQGDSYNSPLHF.